This TCR beta chain was sequenced during a study of cytomegalovirus exposure and HLA in healthy donors (dated by TCRdb to the late 2010s). Context from the whole study: An earlier analysis of approximately 600 of the donors reported roughly 300 Gb of sequence data and 117 million unique TCR beta sequences from around 200 million T cells. An early release covering approximately 600 HLA-typed donors comprised about 300 gigabases of sequencing data and tens of millions of unique TCR sequences. Among the roughly 370 genotyped donors, around 81% belonged to the genetic ancestry cluster associated with self-reported Caucasian donors. The study aimed to test whether cataloging public T cell receptors could reveal signatures of past pathogen exposure. The study used immunosequencing to profile the T cell repertoires of 600 to 850 subjects and linked those repertoires to cytomegalovirus serostatus. Besides the first cohort of roughly 660 subjects, a separate validation cohort made up of some 110 different subjects was used. To predict cytomegalovirus infection status, the study combined high-throughput TCR immunosequencing, statistical association of individual TCRs with disease status, and machine learning. A later analysis re-examined previously published TCR beta repertoires from 600 to 700 donors and added high-resolution HLA genotyping to investigate patterns of TCR occurrence. The later analysis used no new phenotypic data to find candidate immune exposures, relying instead on TCR beta sequences and their occurrence across donors. In an earlier analysis of a few hundred of the donors, high-throughput TCR beta sequencing was used to judge whether each TCR beta V gene segment behaved as functional or pseudogenic. Donor age, sex, ethnicity and CMV serostatus were compiled together with the repertoire data. In a later genetic analysis, genome-wide SNP genotypes for about three fifths of the 666 donors were used, and that subset was treated as a discovery cohort. Every repertoire in the discovery cohort had been generated on one and the same sequencing platform. HLA typing included class I and class II loci at four-digit resolution. Typing coverage varied by locus: roughly 629-640 donors for A, B, C, DRB1 and DQB1; approximately 560 for DQA1; about 590 for DPA1; roughly 470 for DPB1. Five DR-DQ haplotypes were handled as single units for association and clustering because linkage in the cohort was strong. Among 398 genotyped donors of the cohort, an average of 235,054 unique TCR beta nucleotide sequences were sequenced per donor, roughly a sixth of them non-productive.

What the research found in general, with its limitations: Across donors, most TCR sequences were observed very rarely, whereas some public TCRs were present in many individuals. A later analysis reported that several top co-occurrence clusters appeared linked to parvovirus B19, influenza, CMV and Epstein-Barr virus. When HLA alleles, especially DR and DQ, strongly co-occurred, TCR associations were difficult to assign to individual alleles. In vitro tests confirmed that a few of the cytomegalovirus-associated TCR beta chains recognize cytomegalovirus antigens. Linkage disequilibrium might explain the correlated functional status among segregating V segments, but an unknown experimental factor could not be excluded. The only immune exposure information available for the cohort was CMV serostatus. In a later genetic analysis, a missense DCLRE1C variant was associated with V-gene and J-gene trimming of TCR beta chains, and the association was replicated in an independent cohort. The study listed 150 to 200 TCR beta chains as associated with cytomegalovirus. The classifier was reported to diagnose cytomegalovirus status with high specificity and sensitivity in both the original cohort and the validation cohort. A later analysis found that HLA-associated TCR beta chains were more clonally expanded and had lower generation probabilities than equally common non-associated chains. A cluster of highly shared sequence variants was judged likely to represent a technical artifact of the sequencing pipeline. The 87-base-pair reads could not distinguish some IMGT-functional V segments, including TRBV6-2 and TRBV6-3, so those segments were excluded. A later analysis found that most CMV-associated TCR beta chains appeared HLA-restricted, with HLA associations seemingly driven largely by CMV exposure. The presence/absence analyses assumed that sequencing depth was roughly uniform across donors, and that assumption may not be true. A further reported finding was that TCR beta sequences accurately predicted the HLA-A and HLA-B alleles for most subjects in the first cohort. In this cohort, only TCR beta chains were sequenced, and detectable features were limited by the absence of alpha or paired-chain data. A later genetic analysis reported fewer N-insertions in productive TCRs among donors in an Asian-associated ancestry cluster than the roughly 700-donor mean. In an earlier analysis of several hundred of the donors, most TCR beta V segments were observed in productive rearrangements about 87% or about 30% of the time, broadly matching IMGT annotations. Because counts were too low, about 15 rarely observed V segments, including chromosome 9 orphons, were left out of the earlier analysis of approximately 580 of the donors. At a false discovery rate of 0.05, a later analysis linked approximately 18,000 TCR beta sequences to specific HLA alleles. According to a later analysis, TCR association rates differed among HLA loci, with DRB1 alleles showing the most associated TCRs and HLA-C alleles showing the fewest. The authors suggested that the approach could potentially be extended to other disease states and immunological phenotypes. Because HLA typing was unavailable for some donors at each locus, only the typed subset was used in association tests.

The cohort comprised some 700 healthy bone marrow donors. All cohort members were sampled while nominally healthy, although unrecorded immune exposures were likely present. The donor tested CMV seronegative, placing the donor among the 352 seronegative members of the cohort. A peripheral blood sample was collected from each donor, and TCR beta sequencing was performed on peripheral blood mononuclear cells. Genomic DNA extraction from the blood cell samples was performed with the Qiagen DNeasy Blood Extraction Kit. The library was generated by the immunoSEQ multiplex PCR assay. For the multiplex PCR, a mixture combining 60 forward primers for TCR Vbeta segments and 13 reverse primers for TCR Jbeta segments was used. The CDR3 region of rearranged TCR beta genes was amplified from genomic DNA by a multiplex PCR assay. The amplified TCR beta libraries were sequenced on the Illumina HiSeq System as 87-base-pair reads. The authors' analysis ran thus. A later analysis counted about 76 million unique TCR beta chains across the 550 to 700 repertoires, and around 9.9 million of these chains were shared by at least two donors. Raw reads were error-corrected and collapsed into unique sequences with a nearest-neighbor algorithm that merged closely related sequences to remove PCR and sequencing errors. To assign V, D and J gene segments, CDR3 sequences were aligned to IMGT reference sequences. For a sequence to be retained, a match of at least six nucleotides to both a V gene segment and a J gene segment was required. A rearrangement counted as productive if the CDR3 had no stop codons and remained in frame with V and J, and every other rearrangement counted as non-productive. CDR3 was defined according to IMGT convention as the region running from the second conserved V-encoded cysteine to the conserved J-encoded phenylalanine. The earlier analysis of about 560 of the donors excluded any sequence lacking an unambiguous match to a single V gene segment. In an earlier analysis of 500 to 750 of the donors, V segments were called functional above 56.7% productive rearrangements and were called segregating when the between-donor standard deviation exceeded 5%. A statistical classification framework was developed to diagnose cytomegalovirus status using the catalog of TCR beta chain sequences. V and J gene assignment, in a later analysis, came from comparing TCR nucleotide sequences with IMGT/GENE-DB human TR gene sequences. The TCRdist pipeline was used in a later analysis to assign CDR3 sequences and most-parsimonious VDJ recombination scenarios. In a later analysis, each TCR beta chain was defined by its CDR3 amino acid sequence together with its V-gene family, and reads without a unique V-gene family were excluded. A later analysis removed roughly 590 highly shared, low-generation-probability nucleotide sequences to deal with suspected cross-contamination and a sequencing artifact. In a later analysis, a clonal expansion index was calculated for each public chain from normalized within-repertoire ranks of inferred template counts. In a later analysis, generation probabilities were computed using a VDJ recombination model fitted to out-of-frame rearrangements, and the results were checked against IGoR. A later analysis scored TCR-TCR, TCR-HLA and TCR-CMV co-occurrence with hypergeometric tests, applying a repertoire-size bias correction to TCR pairs. In a later analysis, false discovery rates were estimated by permuting HLA or CMV assignments 20 times. A later analysis grouped co-occurring TCRs with DBSCAN, adding TCRdist sequence similarity when clustering within HLA-allele-positive subsets. Repertoires with fewer than 30,000 or more than 120,000 public chains, plus five repertoires with anomalous nucleotide sharing, were excluded from co-occurrence clustering. TCRdb retrieved this table from immuneACCESS and kept in-frame rearrangements only. Not all clones are present; in checked studies, unresolved V genes account for under half, and no reason is known for the remainder. For V, J and clone size, that table is used; D and trimming come from the DNA. The sample table holds some 120,000 clones, of which nearly 80% were seen once. Roughly 6.3% of the sample belongs to the ten largest clones.

For this chain, trimming is 3 bases at the V end and 2 bases at the J end, and the number of junction bases without a gene match is 6. The CDR3 covers 17 residues, taking in both the cysteine and the phenylalanine. Of the read, only the CDR3 DNA is kept; its 51 bases are in frame from base 1. Reading the germline V gene gives CDR1 MGHDK and CDR2 SYGVNS. This clone was observed a handful of times. The clone's antigen remains unknown. The input lacks base qualities; no much larger clone sits a single base away. The sequencing sample was made of PBMCs. This sequence originates from a woman in her forties in good health and CMV-seronegative. The rearranged segments are TRBV25-1 and TRBJ2-3; TRBD2 fits 12 bases in the junction. At the DNA level, the sequence is TGTGCCAGCAGTGAGGGGGGACTAGCGGGCCTCACAGATACGCAGTATTTT. Its translation is CASSEGGLAGLTDTQYF.